These 16 T cell receptor beta chains were all obtained from the same sample, sequenced in a study of T-cell memory formation after mild COVID-19. TCRdb re-called the 5' RACE reads through MiXCR, storing one row per CDR3 protein. The sample carries 200,000 to 250,000 distinct CDR3 sequences, around 9.5% recorded once. The specimen sequenced was PBMCs or a T cell subset sorted from them (not recorded which). These receptors all stem from a man between 18 and 35 years old who had mild COVID-19 (a few samples of this study predate the infection). Cell type and time point are not known.

This sequence joins TRBV4-2 and TRBJ2-3, with a tentative D call TRBD1 (6 bases). The CDR3 sequence is 14 residues long. Germline CDR1 and CDR2: LGHNA and YNFKEQ. Trimming shortened V by 7 bases and J by 0 bases, and 11 bases separated the two germline ends. The CDR3: CASNIGQSTDTQYF. CDR3 bases: TGTGCCAGCAACATTGGACAGAGCACAGATACGCAGTATTTT.

Remarks on this clonotype: One junction end disagrees with the germline gene, perhaps due to a read error. CDR3 sequence reads: CAIGGGGHNVF. CDR3 nucleotides: TGTGCCATCGGGGGGGGCGGACATAACGTCTTC. The J gene is TRBJ2-1, the V gene TRBV10-3, with D possibly being TRBD2 (7 bases). The CDR3 consists of 11 residues. CDR1 and CDR2 from the germline V gene are ENHRY and SYGVKD.

This chain's CDR3 is CASSQDASWQPQHF. In nucleotides, the CDR3 is TGCGCCAGCAGCCAAGATGCGAGCTGGCAGCCCCAGCATTTT. The chain is built from TRBV4-1 and TRBJ1-5; no reliable D call. The germline CDR1 and CDR2 sequences are MGHRA and YSYEKL. Trimming removed 0 bases from V and 7 bases from J, with 10 bases in between. The CDR3 has 14 amino acids.

This clonotype was found a few times. This chain uses TRBV12-3 or TRBV12-4 with TRBJ2-7; D ambiguous. V was clipped by 6 bases and J by 1 base, with 7 bases between them. The CDR3 runs 12 residues. In DNA, the CDR3 is TGTGCCAGCAGCTTGCAGTCCTACGAGCAGTACTTC. This encodes CASSLQSYEQYF.

This clonotype has only a few counts. The CDR3: CASSLGEAPEQFF. DNA of the CDR3: TGTGCCAGCAGCTTGGGAGAAGCTCCCGAGCAGTTCTTC. The chain joins TRBV11-2 to TRBJ2-1, with D possibly TRBD2 on 5 matching bases. The CDR3 is made up of 13 amino acids. The germline V gene encodes CDR1 SGHAT and CDR2 FQNNGV. V lost 3 bases and J 10 bases, leaving 13 bases between the germline ends.

This clonotype was recorded a few times. This chain links TRBV2 with TRBJ1-1; 7 bases match TRBD1. Germline V lookup: CDR1 SNHLY, CDR2 FYNNEI. There are 15 residues in the CDR3. J was trimmed by 1 base and V by 5 bases; bases with no gene match: 7. The CDR3 spells CASSPPGQQNTEAFF. The CDR3 region has the DNA TGTGCCAGCAGTCCTCCGGGACAGCAGAACACTGAAGCTTTCTTT.

J is TRBJ2-2 and V is TRBV12-3 or TRBV12-4; a weak D match, TRBD1 (5 bases). The CDR3 consists of 13 residues. V shed 3 bases and J shed 7 bases, with 9 bases lying between them. CDR3 sequence (DNA): TGTGCCAGCAGTTTCAGGGAATACGGGGAGCTGTTTTTT. As protein: CASSFREYGELFF.

This rearrangement joins TRBV10-3 to TRBJ1-2, with D perhaps matching TRBD1 (6 bases). Germline-derived CDR1 and CDR2 are ENHRY and SYGVKD. The CDR3 spans 12 residues. With 4 bases removed from V and 13 bases from J, the gap between germline ends came to 16 bases. The DNA for the CDR3 is TGTGCCATCAGTGGTGCCCAGGGGAGGTCCACCTTC. It encodes CAISGAQGRSTF.

This clonotype has a handful of counts. V usage is TRBV29-1 and J usage is TRBJ1-2; 9 nucleotides agree with TRBD1. Germline V gene sequence: CDR1 SQVTM, CDR2 ANQGSEA. V trimming: 4 bases; J trimming: 4 bases; junction bases outside the gene matches: 4. The CDR3 runs 13 residues. Here the CDR3 reads CSVVQGASYGYTF. The CDR3, as DNA: TGCAGCGTTGTACAGGGGGCTTCCTATGGCTACACCTTC.

This clonotype turned up a few times. This chain connects TRBV27 to TRBJ2-7; 9 bases match TRBD1. The CDR3 runs to 14 residues. The V gene end was trimmed by 4 bases and the J gene end by 6 bases; junction bases not matched to a gene: 7. In germline, CDR1 is MNHEY, CDR2 SMNVEV (reference sequence). Here the CDR3 reads CASSSGQGLLEQYF. The DNA of the CDR3 is TGTGCCAGCAGTTCGGGACAGGGCCTCCTCGAGCAGTACTTC.

This clonotype was seen a handful of times. The chain is built from TRBV20-1 and TRBJ1-2; 7 bases agree with TRBD1. Trimming took 4 bases from V and 2 from J; bases not matched to a gene: 16. The V gene's germline CDR1 is DFQATT and CDR2 SNEGSKA (reference sequence). This CDR3 contains 17 residues. In DNA form, the CDR3 reads TGCAGTGCTACCCTACTTCAGACAGGGCTTGGGAACTATGGCTACACCTTC. Its translation is CSATLLQTGLGNYGYTF.

J is TRBJ2-5 and V is TRBV7-9, with 7 bases aligning to TRBD1. Germline V gene lookup returns CDR1 SEHNR and CDR2 FQNEAQ (reference sequence). The trim removed 4 bases at V and 5 bases at J, leaving 10 bases unmatched. The CDR3 is 15 residues long. Written as DNA, the CDR3 is TGTGCCAGCAGCTCCGGGACAGCGGCGATGGAGACCCAGTACTTC. Its protein product is CASSSGTAAMETQYF.

This clonotype has only a few counts. The genes are TRBV29-1 and TRBJ2-6, with D hard to call. This CDR3 spans 16 amino acids. V was trimmed by 3 bases and J by 0 bases, leaving 12 bases between them. CDR1 is SQVTM, CDR2 ANQGSEA, per germline. As DNA, the CDR3 is TGCAGCGTTGACGGTGGCTCAAGCTCTGGGGCCAACGTCCTGACTTTC. Protein: CSVDGGSSSGANVLTF. The full variable domain, in which reference TRBV29-1 and TRBJ2-6 provide the parts outside the CDR3, is SAVISQKPSRDICQRGTSLTIQCQVDSQVTMMFWYRQQPGQSLTLIATANQGSEATYESGFVIDKFPISRPNLTFSTLTVSNMSPEDSSIYLCSVDGGSSSGANVLTFGAGSRLTVL.

The chain employs TRBV7-8 and TRBJ2-5, with 8 bases fitting TRBD2. V lost 0 bases and J lost 5; bases outside the gene matches: 8. Looked up from germline, CDR1 is SGHVS and CDR2 is FQNEAQ. The CDR3 extends over 16 amino acids. CDR3 nucleotides: TGTGCCAGCAGCTTAGCAGGAAGCGGGGGTTGGGAGACCCAGTACTTC. This translates into CASSLAGSGGWETQYF.

This clonotype was detected only a few times. The chain employs TRBV5-1 and TRBJ1-6; no clear D. Germline values: CDR1 SGHRS, CDR2 YFSETQ. This CDR3 is 15 amino acids long. V lost 0 bases, J lost 8 bases, and 12 bases lay in between. The CDR3 DNA sequence: TGCGCCAGCAGCTTGGGGGCAGGACCCGATTCACCCCTCCACTTT. Residues: CASSLGAGPDSPLHF.

This clonotype was detected ten times or more. V and J are TRBV7-9 and TRBJ1-1, with TRBD1 as a possible D gene (5 bases). Germline V CDR1 and CDR2: SEHNR, FQNEAQ (reference sequence). The CDR3 is 13 residues long. V lost 0 bases and J 5 bases, leaving 7 bases between the germline ends. The CDR3 region is CASSLAEGTEAFF. The CDR3 nucleotides read TGTGCCAGCAGCTTAGCTGAGGGGACTGAAGCTTTCTTT.